These T cell receptor beta chains were read from a single sample in a study of cytomegalovirus exposure and HLA in healthy donors. Profiling relied on immunoSEQ multiplex PCR, and the TCRdb table lists in-frame clones only, not all of them. The sample consists of approximately 150,000 clones, roughly three quarters of them appearing once. Sequencing was carried out using PBMCs. The source of these receptors is a male donor in good health and CMV-seropositive. CDR3s leave out the opening cysteine and the closing phenylalanine or tryptophan. Fields, in order: clone size, V gene, J gene, D gene, CDR3 length, CDR3 protein. The D gene is left open where the match is weak. Only some rows state a clone size, as once, few, many or a class for expanded clones.

>NA|TRBV19|TRBJ1-1|TRBD1|11
ASASTGGTEAF
>NA|TRBV30|NA|TRBD2|10
AWKRDYYEQY
>NA|TRBV2|TRBJ1-4|TRBD1|12
ASKSDRETEKLF
>NA|TRBV6-6|TRBJ2-3|TRBD2|14
ASSRLTSGATDTQY
>NA|TRBV11-2|TRBJ1-1|NA|11
ASSLDDRRKAF
>NA|TRBV14|TRBJ1-1|NA|11
ASSKVAGAEAF
>NA|TRBV5-1|TRBJ2-3|TRBD2|15
ASSLGGGTRGADTQY
>NA|TRBV6-5|TRBJ1-1|TRBD1|11
ASSPGQGEEAF
>NA|TRBV18|TRBJ1-2|TRBD1|13
AGSPGQGRNYGYT
>NA|TRBV7-6|NA|NA|9
ASSLDYEQY
>NA|TRBV6-5|TRBJ1-2|NA|12
ASSYSGSSNGYT
>NA|TRBV5-1|TRBJ1-3|NA|13
ASSLTQGAGNTIY
>once|TRBV7-9|TRBJ2-7|TRBD1|13
SSSWGDRTSYEQY
>NA|TRBV11-3|TRBJ2-1|TRBD2|13
ASSLAPSGGNEQF
>NA|TRBV6-5|TRBJ2-7|NA|13
ASSRPAGSGYEQY
>NA|TRBV2|TRBJ2-7|TRBD1|13
ASSRRDRAPREQY
>NA|TRBV7-6|TRBJ2-3|NA|12
ASSLGRGTDTQY
>NA|TRBV7-9|TRBJ2-7|TRBD1|16
ASSLAQGAGVYLREQY
>NA|TRBV6-1|TRBJ2-5|TRBD2|12
ASSEQGGGETQY
>NA|TRBV9|TRBJ2-7|TRBD1|13
ASSSRDRGLDEQY
>few|TRBV10-3|TRBJ1-5|TRBD1|15
AIVGGRGPPENQPQH
>NA|TRBV2|TRBJ2-5|NA|11
ASRVRGVETQY
>NA|TRBV30|TRBJ1-2|NA|11
AVSTENNYGYT
>NA|TRBV7-3|TRBJ2-5|TRBD2|13
ASSPSGGRQETQY
>NA|TRBV7-2|TRBJ1-2|NA|13
ASSGSGGANYGYT
>NA|TRBV19|TRBJ2-1|TRBD2|10
ASSWGGNEQF
>few|TRBV6-1|TRBJ1-2|NA|12
ASSGGRRNYGYT
>NA|TRBV7-6|TRBJ1-3|NA|12
ASSRTGSGNTIY
>NA|TRBV7-8|TRBJ1-1|TRBD1|13
ASSSRTGKVTEAF
>NA|TRBV15|TRBJ2-4|TRBD2|14
ATSRGTSLLRNIQY
>NA|TRBV6-6|TRBJ1-2|TRBD1|10
ASTPGQGPGT
>NA|TRBV4-1|TRBJ1-5|NA|12
ASSQEYDYQPQH
>NA|TRBV6-5|TRBJ2-1|TRBD2|13
ASKVGTSGDLEQF
>few|TRBV4-1|TRBJ2-7|NA|10
ASSQTGDEQY
>NA|TRBV7-6|TRBJ1-1|NA|12
ASSPLGGNTEAF
>NA|TRBV11-1|TRBJ2-7|NA|11
ASSSVLSYEQY
>once|TRBV19|TRBJ1-6|TRBD1|9
ASSKGATLH
>NA|TRBV4-1|TRBJ1-4|TRBD1|12
ASSQRRAGQGLF